The present TCR beta chain was sequenced within a study of cytomegalovirus exposure and HLA in healthy donors. General study findings and limits: Rare TCR sequences predominated, though certain public TCRs were found in many donors. Fewer N-insertions (relative to the roughly 630-donor mean) were reportedly seen in an Asian-associated ancestry cluster in a later analysis.

The PCR had 60 Vbeta and 13 Jbeta primers. Clones were sequenced by immunoSEQ multiplex PCR, and TCRdb holds only the in-frame ones, with some missing. The sample lists 95,000 to 110,000 clones; more than 70% were seen once. A note on this clone: Antigen: not known.

The sequence was obtained from a man under 40 in good health and CMV-seronegative. Source material: PBMCs.

The CDR3 coding sequence is TGTGCCAGCAGCTTGTCGGGACAGGGGGCGCGGGGGGCCAACGTCCTGACTTTC. It translates to CASSLSGQGARGANVLTF. The V call is TRBV5-6, the J call TRBJ2-6; 12 positions agree with TRBD1. Germline CDR1 is SGHDT and CDR2 is YYEEEE. The V segment lost 1 base and the J segment 4 bases; nucleotides outside the gene matches: 6. This CDR3 has 18 residues.